This T cell receptor (beta chain) was retrieved from a study of T cell repertoires in ileal Crohn's disease. Overall study: Every patient was operated on for stricturing (approximately 60%) or penetrating (roughly 39%) complications. Study-wide results and limits: Clonality above 26.8% at surgery always came with endoscopic recurrence. Clonal expansions were more frequent in active smokers than non-smokers at surgery. Sorted CD8 T cells held more high-frequency clones than CD4.

The CDR3 contains 15 residues. V was pared by 6 bases and J by 1 base, with 13 bases between. Germline V gives CDR1 MNHEY, CDR2 SVGAGI. A remark on this clone: Its matching antigen is unknown.

Clones were read by immunoSEQ multiplex PCR, and TCRdb kept only the in-frame ones, dropping some. The profile shows 6,000 to 7,500 clones, roughly four fifths of them singletons. The sequence was obtained from an adult with Crohn's disease. Source material: ileal tissue. The rearrangement uses TRBV6-5 and TRBJ2-1; D not certain. In DNA form, the CDR3 reads TGTGCCAGCAGCCAAAGCGCCTTGTCCTACAATGAGCAGTTCTTC. Translating gives CASSQSALSYNEQFF.